Listed here are 26 T cell receptor beta chains from one sample, sequenced in a study of identical twins (dated by TCRdb to about 2016). The library came from 5' RACE. This sample was sequenced with an Illumina HiSeq 2000. TCRdb reprocessed the public reads (quality trimming at Q25 with fastp, clone calling with MiXCR) and kept in-frame beta chains. Under each unique CDR3 protein, matching rows form one entry showing the most common genes and DNA. Counted in this sample were 700,000 or so distinct CDR3 sequences; about 9.4% of them appeared once. Together, the top ten hold 0.85% to 1% of the sample. This sample also belongs to another study, concerning yellow fever vaccine responses in identical twins.

Material for sequencing was PBMCs. The receptor set was obtained from a woman younger than 30 in good health.

This clonotype showed up just a few times. V and J are TRBV28 and TRBJ2-7, with D tentatively TRBD1 or TRBD2 (5 bases each). The V end lost 6 bases, the J end lost 0 bases, and 15 bases lay between the germline ends. The CDR3 spans 15 residues. Germline-derived CDR1 and CDR2 are MDHEN and SYDVKM. In DNA, the CDR3 is TGTGCCAGCAGATTTCCGGGACGGAACTCCTACGAGCAGTACTTC. Translating it yields CASRFPGRNSYEQYF.

This clonotype was counted at least ten times. This chain uses TRBV3-1 with TRBJ2-2; TRBD1 is a possible D gene (6 bases). Germline CDR1 and CDR2: LGHDT and YNNKEL (reference sequence). Trimming took 1 base from V and 5 from J, leaving 8 bases between them. CDR3 size: 14 residues. The CDR3 coding sequence is TGTGCCAGCAGCCAAGGCCAGGGGACCGGGGAGCTGTTTTTT. Its protein is CASSQGQGTGELFF.

This clonotype was seen only a few times. This chain joins TRBV6-2 or TRBV6-3 and TRBJ2-2; the D gene is possibly TRBD2 (5 bases). The CDR3 sequence is 14 residues long. Trimming left V 5 bases short and J 4 bases short, with 11 bases between. CDR1 is MNHEY, CDR2 SVGEGT, per germline. CDR3 nucleotides: TGTGCCAGCAGTGAGTGGGAGAGCACCGGGGAGCTGTTTTTT. Its protein product is CASSEWESTGELFF.

This clonotype has a handful of counts. The rearrangement links TRBV6-1 to TRBJ2-2, with D hard to call. CDR3 length: 15 amino acids. V lost 6 bases, J lost 6 bases, and 17 bases lay in between. Germline V lookup: CDR1 MNHNS, CDR2 SASEGT. In DNA form, the CDR3 reads TGTGCCAGCAGCGCAGTAGAGTGGGCCGCCGGGGAGCTGTTTTTT. It specifies CASSAVEWAAGELFF.

The table lists this clonotype with many counts. The chain has TRBV11-2 and TRBJ1-2; TRBD1 matches at 9 bases. Trimming at V came to 6 bases and at J to 7 bases, leaving 9 bases not matched to a gene. CDR1 and CDR2 (germline): SGHAT, FQNNGV. The CDR3 loop spans 14 amino acids. CDR3 nucleotides: TGTGCCAGCAGAAATACCGGGACAGGGTTTGGCTACACCTTC. Translation gives CASRNTGTGFGYTF.

This chain links TRBV4-3 with TRBJ2-1, with D perhaps matching TRBD1 (6 bases). V gave up 3 bases and J gave up 0 bases, with 9 bases separating them. CDR3 size: 15 residues. Per germline, CDR1 LGHNA and CDR2 YSLEER. CDR3 protein: CASSQDSYSYNEQFF. The CDR3 DNA follows: TGCGCCAGCAGCCAGGACAGCTACTCCTACAATGAGCAGTTCTTC.

There are many counts of this clonotype. V and J are TRBV7-3 and TRBJ2-1, with D maybe TRBD2 (7 bases). V was clipped by 1 base and J by 4 bases, with 11 bases between them. In germline, CDR1 is SGHTA, CDR2 FQGTGA. The CDR3 contains 15 residues. Written as DNA, the CDR3 is TGTGCCAGCAGCTTAAGCGGGGGCCTATACAATGAGCAGTTCTTC. Amino acid sequence: CASSLSGGLYNEQFF.

The table lists this clonotype with a few counts. The chain couples TRBV28 to TRBJ2-3, with 7 bases identical to TRBD2. This CDR3 has 16 residues. Germline CDR1 reads MDHEN; CDR2 reads SYDVKM. V lost 3 bases and J lost 4; bases outside the gene matches: 10. The CDR3: CASSLEPPAGADTQYF. As DNA, the CDR3 is TGTGCCAGCAGTTTGGAACCACCCGCGGGAGCAGATACGCAGTATTTT.

Turning to this clonotype: It is unclear where the CDR3 begins or ends on the DNA, so no DNA is shown, and the CDR3 is as TCRdb lists it. The chain links TRBV27 to TRBJ2-1; the table's TRBD2 call for D was not verified on the DNA. Germline V gene data show CDR1 as MNHEY and CDR2 as SMNVEV (reference sequence). The length of the CDR3 is 18 amino acids, counting both ends. The CDR3 sequence is CASSSSGISGSSYNEQFF.

This clonotype was found a few times. This chain connects TRBV7-9 to TRBJ2-2; D remains unclear. The V end lost 6 bases, the J end lost 3 bases, and 11 bases lay between the germline ends. The CDR3 consists of 14 residues. Germline V gene sequence: CDR1 SEHNR, CDR2 FQNEAQ (reference sequence). The CDR3 DNA is TGTGCCAGCAGTCTACCCCGGGACACCGGGGAGCTGTTTTTT. Translated: CASSLPRDTGELFF.

The chain links TRBV9 to TRBJ2-1, with D hard to call. Between the trimmed V and J ends, which lost 0 bases and 1 base, there was a span of 8 bases. The germline V gene has CDR1 SGDLS and CDR2 YYNGEE. This CDR3 has 15 amino acids. CDR3 coding DNA: TGTGCCAGCAGCGTAGTTGGGCTGTCCTACAATGAGCAGTTCTTC. Protein product: CASSVVGLSYNEQFF. The complete variable domain, with remaining parts taken from reference TRBV9 and TRBJ2-1, reads DSGVTQTPKHLITATGQRVTLRCSPRSGDLSVYWYQQSLDQGLQFLIQYYNGEERAKGNILERFSAQQFPDLHSELNLSSLELGDSALYFCASSVVGLSYNEQFFGPGTRLTVL.

This clonotype was counted at least ten times. The chain employs TRBV10-3 and TRBJ2-3; TRBD2 matches 7 bases. Trimming took 1 base from V and 2 from J; bases not matched to a gene: 3. Germline lookup yields CDR1 ENHRY and CDR2 SYGVKD. The CDR3 covers 15 residues. Written as DNA, the CDR3 is TGTGCCATCAGTGAGTGGGAGGGTTCCACAGATACGCAGTATTTT. The encoded protein is CAISEWEGSTDTQYF.

This chain connects TRBV5-1 to TRBJ2-7; 12 bases are shared with TRBD2. V trimming: 0 bases; J trimming: 2 bases; junction bases outside the gene matches: 3. CDR1 is SGHRS and CDR2 is YFSETQ in the germline V gene. The CDR3 consists of 16 residues. The CDR3 nucleotides read TGCGCCAGCAGCTTGGGGACTAGCGGGGCTCCCTACGAGCAGTACTTC. Translating it yields CASSLGTSGAPYEQYF.

Worth noting for this clonotype: Being one base from a much bigger clone, this may be a read error. V and J are TRBV29-1 and TRBJ2-1, with 7 nucleotides matching TRBD1. This CDR3 is built from 17 residues. The germline CDR1 and CDR2 sequences are SQVTM and ANQGSEA. The CDR3 region is CSVEVGLGGYSYNGQFF. The CDR3, as DNA: TGCAGCGTTGAAGTAGGGCTAGGGGGCTACTCCTACAATGGGCAGTTCTTC.

The V gene is TRBV20-1, the J gene TRBJ2-5; D is possibly TRBD1 or TRBD2 (6 bases each). Between the trimmed V and J ends, which lost 6 bases and 5 bases, there was a span of 13 bases. The CDR3 contains 12 residues. CDR1 is DFQATT and CDR2 is SNEGSKA in the germline V gene (reference sequence). DNA for the CDR3: TGCAGTGCCCCGGGGGCTTGGGAGACCCAGTACTTC. Protein: CSAPGAWETQYF.

This clonotype was detected a few times. The chain couples TRBV24-1 to TRBJ2-5; 8 positions agree with TRBD1. The ends lost 4 bases at V and 5 bases at J; junction bases unmatched: 5. CDR1 and CDR2 from the germline V gene are KGHDR and SFDVKD. The CDR3 extends over 14 amino acids. The chain's CDR3 is CATSETGVFETQYF. Here the CDR3 DNA reads TGTGCCACCAGTGAGACAGGGGTTTTCGAGACCCAGTACTTC.

The chain is built from TRBV7-9 and TRBJ1-1; tentatively, D is TRBD1 (5 bases). CDR1 and CDR2 (germline): SEHNR, FQNEAQ (reference sequence). There are 14 residues in the CDR3. V lost 5 bases and J 0 bases, leaving 10 bases between the germline ends. CDR3 nucleotides: TGTGCCAGCAGCGACGGGACGGTGAACACTGAAGCTTTCTTT. This encodes CASSDGTVNTEAFF.

This clonotype was recorded many times. The chain joins TRBV6-5 to TRBJ2-2; 11 nucleotides match TRBD2. V dropped 1 base and J dropped 3; count of bases not matched to a gene: 10. Germline CDR1 reads MNHEY; CDR2 reads SVGAGI. CDR3 length: 19 residues. CDR3 amino acids: CASSYWGLAGGRDTGELFF. CDR3 coding DNA: TGTGCCAGCAGTTACTGGGGTCTAGCGGGAGGCCGGGACACCGGGGAGCTGTTTTTT.

This clonotype occurred many times. The V and J genes are TRBV4-1 and TRBJ2-5; 10 bases map to TRBD1. This CDR3 is 17 amino acids long. V trimming: 3 bases; J trimming: 0 bases; junction bases outside the gene matches: 7. Germline V gene data show CDR1 as MGHRA and CDR2 as YSYEKL. CDR3 region: CASSQLPGQGYQETQYF. CDR3 coding DNA: TGCGCCAGCAGCCAGCTCCCGGGACAGGGGTACCAAGAGACCCAGTACTTC.

In this sample, this clonotype turned up a few times. V is TRBV20-1 and J is TRBJ2-3, with 9 bases that match TRBD2. CDR3 size: 16 residues. The trim removed 5 bases at V and 4 bases at J, leaving 13 bases unmatched. In germline, CDR1 is DFQATT, CDR2 SNEGSKA (reference sequence). The CDR3 bases are TGCAGTGCTGTGCGGGGGGGGCTGGTCGGCCCAGATACGCAGTATTTT. This gives the protein CSAVRGGLVGPDTQYF.

This clonotype was detected a few times. J is TRBJ2-5 and V is TRBV12-3 or TRBV12-4; no clear D. The CDR3 runs to 11 residues. V lost 5 bases, J lost 6 bases, and 7 bases lay in between. As DNA, the CDR3 is TGTGCCAGCAGTACCCAGAAGACCCAGTACTTC. This codes for CASSTQKTQYF.

V gene TRBV5-6 combines with J gene TRBJ2-3; 14 nucleotides match TRBD2. The ends lost 4 bases at V and 3 bases at J; junction bases unmatched: 13. Germline values: CDR1 SGHDT, CDR2 YYEEEE. The CDR3 has 19 amino acids. Here the CDR3 DNA reads TGTGCCAGCAGCCCGGCTCCCGGGACTAGCGGGGGTTATACAGATACGCAGTATTTT. Amino acid sequence: CASSPAPGTSGGYTDTQYF.

The V call is TRBV6-1, the J call TRBJ2-2; D possibly uses TRBD1 or TRBD2 (5 bases each). In germline, CDR1 is MNHNS, CDR2 SASEGT. Trimming pared 3 bases from V and 1 base from J, leaving 18 bases between. The CDR3 has 18 amino acids. CDR3 protein: CASSDQPGRSVNTGELFF. Written as DNA, the CDR3 is TGTGCCAGCAGTGACCAACCGGGACGATCCGTGAACACCGGGGAGCTGTTTTTT.

This clonotype was detected a few times. The chain has TRBV5-1 and TRBJ2-5; 8 bases fit TRBD2. CDR1 SGHRS and CDR2 YFSETQ come from the germline V gene. There are 16 residues in the CDR3. The V gene end was trimmed by 2 bases and the J gene end by 4 bases; junction bases not matched to a gene: 10. CDR3: CASSLRGGRFGETQYF. Here the CDR3 DNA reads TGCGCCAGCAGCTTACGCGGCGGGAGGTTTGGAGAGACCCAGTACTTC. Looking up the rest from reference TRBV5-1 and TRBJ2-5 gives the full variable domain: KAGVTQTPRYLIKTRGQQVTLSCSPISGHRSVSWYQQTPGQGLQFLFEYFSETQRNKGNFPGRFSGRQFSNSRSEMNVSTLELGDSALYLCASSLRGGRFGETQYFGPGTRLLVL.

The chain links TRBV5-1 to TRBJ1-5; 8 bases align to TRBD1. With V trimmed by 2 bases and J by 3 bases, 4 bases remained unmatched. This CDR3 is 15 amino acids long. Germline assignment: CDR1 SGHRS and CDR2 YFSETQ. This CDR3 reads CASSLVTGDNQPQHF. CDR3 bases: TGCGCCAGCAGCTTAGTGACAGGGGACAATCAGCCCCAGCATTTT. Full variable domain (remainder filled in from reference TRBV5-1 and TRBJ1-5): KAGVTQTPRYLIKTRGQQVTLSCSPISGHRSVSWYQQTPGQGLQFLFEYFSETQRNKGNFPGRFSGRQFSNSRSEMNVSTLELGDSALYLCASSLVTGDNQPQHFGDGTRLSIL.

The chain uses TRBV7-9 and TRBJ2-7, with TRBD2 identical over 7 bases. Germline values: CDR1 SEHNR, CDR2 FQNEAQ (reference sequence). The V gene end was trimmed by 4 bases and the J gene end by 2 bases; junction bases not matched to a gene: 11. The CDR3 runs 16 residues. This chain's CDR3 is CASSSPQEGTTYEQYF. The CDR3 bases are TGTGCCAGCAGCTCCCCCCAGGAGGGGACTACCTACGAGCAGTACTTC. The full variable domain, completed using reference TRBV7-9 and TRBJ2-7, is DTGVSQNPRHKITKRGQNVTFRCDPISEHNRLYWYRQTLGQGPEFLTYFQNEAQLEKSRLLSDRFSAERPKGSFSTLEIQRTEQGDSAMYLCASSSPQEGTTYEQYFGPGTRLTVT.